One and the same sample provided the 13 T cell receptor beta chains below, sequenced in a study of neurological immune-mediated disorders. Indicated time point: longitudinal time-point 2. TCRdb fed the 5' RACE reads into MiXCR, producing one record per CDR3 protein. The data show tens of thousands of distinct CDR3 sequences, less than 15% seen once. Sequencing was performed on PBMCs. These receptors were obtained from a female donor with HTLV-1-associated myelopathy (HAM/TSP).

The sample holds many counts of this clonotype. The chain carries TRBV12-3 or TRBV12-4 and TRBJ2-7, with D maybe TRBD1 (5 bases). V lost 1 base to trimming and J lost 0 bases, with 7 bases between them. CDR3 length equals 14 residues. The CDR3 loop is CASSLGGNSYEQYF. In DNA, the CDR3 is TGTGCCAGCAGTTTAGGGGGCAACTCCTACGAGCAGTACTTC.

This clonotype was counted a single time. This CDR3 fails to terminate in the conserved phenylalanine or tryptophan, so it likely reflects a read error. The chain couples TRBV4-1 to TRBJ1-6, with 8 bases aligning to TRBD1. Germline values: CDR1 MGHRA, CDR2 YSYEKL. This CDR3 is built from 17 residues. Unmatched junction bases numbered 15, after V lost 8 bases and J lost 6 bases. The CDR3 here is CASPGQDLIGINSPLHV. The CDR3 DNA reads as TGCGCCAGCCCGGGACAGGACCTCATCGGTATTAATTCACCCCTCCACGTT.

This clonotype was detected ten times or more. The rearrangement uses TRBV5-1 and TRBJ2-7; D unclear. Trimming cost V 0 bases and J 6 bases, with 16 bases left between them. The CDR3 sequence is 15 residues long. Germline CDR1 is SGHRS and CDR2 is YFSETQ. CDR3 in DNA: TGCGCCAGCAGCTTGGTACCAGACCAGTTTGCCGAGCAGTACTTC. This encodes CASSLVPDQFAEQYF.

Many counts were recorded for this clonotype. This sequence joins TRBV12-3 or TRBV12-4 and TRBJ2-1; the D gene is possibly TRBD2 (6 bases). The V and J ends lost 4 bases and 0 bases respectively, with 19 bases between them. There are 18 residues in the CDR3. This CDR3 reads CASSSFEQQDYSYNEQFF. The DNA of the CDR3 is TGTGCCAGCAGTTCATTTGAACAACAGGACTACTCCTACAATGAGCAGTTCTTC.

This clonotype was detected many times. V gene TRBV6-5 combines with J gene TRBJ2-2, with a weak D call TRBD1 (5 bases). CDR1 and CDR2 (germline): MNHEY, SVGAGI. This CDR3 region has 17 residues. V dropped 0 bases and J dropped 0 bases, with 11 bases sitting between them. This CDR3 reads CASSYSWTSANTGELFF. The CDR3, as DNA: TGTGCCAGCAGTTACTCCTGGACATCCGCGAACACCGGGGAGCTGTTTTTT.

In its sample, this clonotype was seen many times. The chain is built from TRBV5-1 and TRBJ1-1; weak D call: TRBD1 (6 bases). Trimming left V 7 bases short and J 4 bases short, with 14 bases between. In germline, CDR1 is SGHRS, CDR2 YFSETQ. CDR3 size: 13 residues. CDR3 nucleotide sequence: TGCGCCAGCTCGGAGACAGGTGCCACTGAAGCTTTCTTT. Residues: CASSETGATEAFF.

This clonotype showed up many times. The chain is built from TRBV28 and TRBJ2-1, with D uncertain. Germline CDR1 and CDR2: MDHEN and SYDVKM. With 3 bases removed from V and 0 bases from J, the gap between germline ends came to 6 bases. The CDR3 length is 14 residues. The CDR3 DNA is TGTGCCAGCAGTTTTTTAAGCTCCTACAATGAGCAGTTCTTC. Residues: CASSFLSSYNEQFF.

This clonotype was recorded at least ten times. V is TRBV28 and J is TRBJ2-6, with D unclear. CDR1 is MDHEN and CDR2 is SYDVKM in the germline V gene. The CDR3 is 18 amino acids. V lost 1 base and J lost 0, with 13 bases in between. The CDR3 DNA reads TGTGCCAGCAGTTTATTTCCCGACATAGGCTCTGGGGCCAACGTCCTGACTTTC. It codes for CASSLFPDIGSGANVLTF.

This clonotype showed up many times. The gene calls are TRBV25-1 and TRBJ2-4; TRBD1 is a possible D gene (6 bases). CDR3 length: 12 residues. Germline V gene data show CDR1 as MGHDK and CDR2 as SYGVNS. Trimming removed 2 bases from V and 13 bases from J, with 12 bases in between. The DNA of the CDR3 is TGTGCCAGCAGTGAACCCGGGACACGCCAGTACTTC. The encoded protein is CASSEPGTRQYF.

CDR3 DNA sequence: TGCGCCAGCAGCTTTAGCGGGGGCGAGTACAATGAGCAGTTCTTC. It translates to CASSFSGGEYNEQFF. The chain is built from TRBV5-1 and TRBJ2-1; 9 bases fit TRBD2. CDR1 SGHRS and CDR2 YFSETQ come from the germline V gene. V lost 2 bases and J lost 4; bases outside the gene matches: 4. The CDR3 has 15 residues.

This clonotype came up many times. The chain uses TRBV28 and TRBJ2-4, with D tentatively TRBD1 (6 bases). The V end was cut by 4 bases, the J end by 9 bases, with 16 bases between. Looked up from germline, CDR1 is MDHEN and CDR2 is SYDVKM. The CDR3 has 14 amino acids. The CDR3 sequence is CASSSGQLGRIQYF. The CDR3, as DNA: TGTGCCAGCAGTTCCGGACAGCTCGGTCGCATTCAGTACTTC.

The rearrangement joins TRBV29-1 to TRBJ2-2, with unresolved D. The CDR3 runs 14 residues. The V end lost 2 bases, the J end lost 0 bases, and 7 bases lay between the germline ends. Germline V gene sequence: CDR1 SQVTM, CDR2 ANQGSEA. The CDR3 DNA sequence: TGCAGCGTTGAATGGCTTCCGAACACCGGGGAGCTGTTTTTT. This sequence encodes CSVEWLPNTGELFF.

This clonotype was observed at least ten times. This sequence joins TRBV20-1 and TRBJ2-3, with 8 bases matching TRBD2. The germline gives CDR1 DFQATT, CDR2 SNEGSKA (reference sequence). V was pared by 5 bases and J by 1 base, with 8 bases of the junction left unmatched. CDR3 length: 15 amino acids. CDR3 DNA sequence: TGCAGTGCTCAAAAGGGACTAGACGGCACAGATACGCAGTATTTT. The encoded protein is CSAQKGLDGTDTQYF.